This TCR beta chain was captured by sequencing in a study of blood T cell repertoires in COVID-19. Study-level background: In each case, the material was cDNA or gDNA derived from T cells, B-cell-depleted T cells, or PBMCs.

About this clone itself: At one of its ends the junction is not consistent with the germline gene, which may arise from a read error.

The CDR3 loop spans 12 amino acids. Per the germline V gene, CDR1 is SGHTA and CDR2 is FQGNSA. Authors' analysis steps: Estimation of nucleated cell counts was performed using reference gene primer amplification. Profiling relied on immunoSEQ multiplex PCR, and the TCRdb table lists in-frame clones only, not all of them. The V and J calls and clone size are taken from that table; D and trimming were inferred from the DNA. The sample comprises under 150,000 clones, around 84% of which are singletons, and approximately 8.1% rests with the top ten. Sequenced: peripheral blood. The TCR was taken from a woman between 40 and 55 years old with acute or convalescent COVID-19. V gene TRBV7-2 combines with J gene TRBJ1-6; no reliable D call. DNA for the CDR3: TGTGCCAGCAGCTTAGTAACAACAGTTCTTTTCTTT. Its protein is CASSLVTTVLFF. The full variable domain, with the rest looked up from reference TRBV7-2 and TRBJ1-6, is GAGVSQSPSNKVTEKGKDVELRCDPISGHTALYWYRQSLGQGLEFLIYFQGNSAPDKSGLPSDRFSAERTGGSVSTLTIQRTQQEDSAVYLCASSLVTTVLFFGNGTRLTVT.